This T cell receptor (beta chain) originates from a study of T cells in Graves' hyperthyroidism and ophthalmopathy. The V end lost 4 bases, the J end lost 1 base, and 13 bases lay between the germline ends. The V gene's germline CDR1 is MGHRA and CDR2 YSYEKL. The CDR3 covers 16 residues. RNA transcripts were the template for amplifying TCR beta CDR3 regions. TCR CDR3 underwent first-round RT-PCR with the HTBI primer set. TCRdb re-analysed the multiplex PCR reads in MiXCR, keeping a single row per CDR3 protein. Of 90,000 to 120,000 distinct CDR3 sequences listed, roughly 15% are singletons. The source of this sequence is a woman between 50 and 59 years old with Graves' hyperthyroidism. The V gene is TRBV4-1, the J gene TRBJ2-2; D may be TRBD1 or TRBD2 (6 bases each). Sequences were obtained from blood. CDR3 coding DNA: TGCGCCAGCAGCCTTCGGGGGACACAGAACACCGGGGAGCTGTTTTTT. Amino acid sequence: CASSLRGTQNTGELFF.